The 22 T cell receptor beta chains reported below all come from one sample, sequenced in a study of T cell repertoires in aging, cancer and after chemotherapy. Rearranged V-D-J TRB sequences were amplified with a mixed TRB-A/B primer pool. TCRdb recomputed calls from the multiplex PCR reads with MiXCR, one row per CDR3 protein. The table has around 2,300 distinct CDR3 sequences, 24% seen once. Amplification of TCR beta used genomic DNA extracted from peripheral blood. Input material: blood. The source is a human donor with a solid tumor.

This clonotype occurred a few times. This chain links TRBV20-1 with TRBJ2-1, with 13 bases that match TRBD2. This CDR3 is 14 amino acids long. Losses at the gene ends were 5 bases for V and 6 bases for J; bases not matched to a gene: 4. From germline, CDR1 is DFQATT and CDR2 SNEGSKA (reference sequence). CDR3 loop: CSAPTSGGANEQFF. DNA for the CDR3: TGCAGTGCTCCTACTAGCGGGGGGGCCAATGAGCAGTTCTTC.

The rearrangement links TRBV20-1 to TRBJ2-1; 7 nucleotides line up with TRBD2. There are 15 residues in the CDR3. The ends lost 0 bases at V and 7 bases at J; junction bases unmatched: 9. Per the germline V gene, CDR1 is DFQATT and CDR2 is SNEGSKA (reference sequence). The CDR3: CSARDGRAVKNEQFF. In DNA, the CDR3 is TGCAGTGCTAGAGATGGGAGGGCGGTTAAGAATGAGCAGTTCTTC.

CDR3: CATSGRLEETQYF. The DNA for the CDR3 is TGTGCCACCTCTGGAAGGCTGGAGGAGACCCAGTACTTC. The rearrangement links TRBV24-1 to TRBJ2-5; D is unclear. The length of the CDR3 is 13 residues. Germline-derived CDR1 and CDR2 are KGHDR and SFDVKD. The ends were cut back, 9 bases at V and 5 bases at J, with 15 bases in the middle.

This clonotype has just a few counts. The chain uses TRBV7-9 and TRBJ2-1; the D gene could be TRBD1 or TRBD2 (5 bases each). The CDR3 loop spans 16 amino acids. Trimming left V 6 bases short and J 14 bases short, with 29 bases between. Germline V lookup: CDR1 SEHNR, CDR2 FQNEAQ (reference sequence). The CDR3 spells CASSPPAIGGQFTEFF. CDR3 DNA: TGTGCCAGCAGTCCTCCGGCAATTGGGGGTCAGTTTACTGAGTTCTTC.

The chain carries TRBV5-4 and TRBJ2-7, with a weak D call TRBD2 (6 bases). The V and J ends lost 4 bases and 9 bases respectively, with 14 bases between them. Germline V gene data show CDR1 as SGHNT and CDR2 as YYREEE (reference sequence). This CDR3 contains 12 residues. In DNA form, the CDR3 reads TGTGCCAGCAGCCCTGGAGGGGCGCGGCAGTACTTC. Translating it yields CASSPGGARQYF.

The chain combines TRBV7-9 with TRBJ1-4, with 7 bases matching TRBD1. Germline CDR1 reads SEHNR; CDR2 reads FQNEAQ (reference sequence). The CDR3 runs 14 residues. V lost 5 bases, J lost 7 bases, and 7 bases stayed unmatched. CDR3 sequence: CASSPRQGGEKLFF. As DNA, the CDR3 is TGTGCCAGCAGCCCTAGACAGGGTGGTGAAAAACTGTTTTTT.

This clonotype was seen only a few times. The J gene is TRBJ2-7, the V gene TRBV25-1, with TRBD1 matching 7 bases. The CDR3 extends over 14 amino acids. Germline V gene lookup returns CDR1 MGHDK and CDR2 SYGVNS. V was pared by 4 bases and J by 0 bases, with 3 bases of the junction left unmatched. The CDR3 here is CASSGRQGSYEQYF. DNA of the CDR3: TGTGCCAGCAGTGGGAGACAGGGCTCCTACGAGCAGTACTTC.

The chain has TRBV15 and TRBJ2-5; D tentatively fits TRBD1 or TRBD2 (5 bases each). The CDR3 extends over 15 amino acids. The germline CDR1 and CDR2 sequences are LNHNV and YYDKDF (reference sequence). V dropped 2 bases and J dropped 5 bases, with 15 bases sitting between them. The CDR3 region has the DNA TGTGCCACCAGCAGATCCCCACGGGGCCTGGAGACCCAGTACTTC. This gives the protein CATSRSPRGLETQYF. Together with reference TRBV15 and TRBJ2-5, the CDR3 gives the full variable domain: DAMVIQNPRYQVTQFGKPVTLSCSQTLNHNVMYWYQQKSSQAPKLLFHYYDKDFNNEADTPDNFQSRRPNTSFCFLDIRSPGLGDTAMYLCATSRSPRGLETQYFGPGTRLLVL.

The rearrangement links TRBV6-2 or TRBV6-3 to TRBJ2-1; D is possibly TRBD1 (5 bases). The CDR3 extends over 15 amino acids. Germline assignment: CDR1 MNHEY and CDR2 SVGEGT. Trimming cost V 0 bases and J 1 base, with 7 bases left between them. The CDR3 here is CASSYSGLSYNEQFF. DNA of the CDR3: TGTGCCAGCAGTTACTCGGGGCTATCCTACAATGAGCAGTTCTTC.

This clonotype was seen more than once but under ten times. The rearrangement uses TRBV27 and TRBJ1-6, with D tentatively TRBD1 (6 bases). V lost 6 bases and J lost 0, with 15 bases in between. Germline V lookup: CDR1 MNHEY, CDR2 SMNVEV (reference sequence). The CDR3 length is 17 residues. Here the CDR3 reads CASRGGARSSYNSPLHF. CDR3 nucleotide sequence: TGTGCCAGCAGAGGGGGGGCACGTAGCTCCTATAATTCACCCCTCCACTTT.

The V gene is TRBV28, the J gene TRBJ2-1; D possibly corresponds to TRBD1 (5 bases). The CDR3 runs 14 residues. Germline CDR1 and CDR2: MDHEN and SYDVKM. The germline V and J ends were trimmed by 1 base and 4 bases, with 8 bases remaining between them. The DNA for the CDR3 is TGTGCCAGCAGTTTATCGGCAGGGTACAATGAGCAGTTCTTC. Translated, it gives CASSLSAGYNEQFF. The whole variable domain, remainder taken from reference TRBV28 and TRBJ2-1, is DVKVTQSSRYLVKRTGEKVFLECVQDMDHENMFWYRQDPGLGLRLIYFSYDVKMKEKGDIPEGYSVSREKKERFSLILESASTNQTSMYLCASSLSAGYNEQFFGPGTRLTVL.

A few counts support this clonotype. CDR3 nucleotide sequence: TGCGCCAGCAGCCAAAACGGCCGAACATACAATGAGCAGTTCTTC. Protein sequence: CASSQNGRTYNEQFF. The gene calls are TRBV4-3 and TRBJ2-1, with D uncertain. Trimming took 2 bases from V and 4 from J, leaving 12 bases between them. The CDR3 contains 15 residues. Germline lookup yields CDR1 LGHNA and CDR2 YSLEER.

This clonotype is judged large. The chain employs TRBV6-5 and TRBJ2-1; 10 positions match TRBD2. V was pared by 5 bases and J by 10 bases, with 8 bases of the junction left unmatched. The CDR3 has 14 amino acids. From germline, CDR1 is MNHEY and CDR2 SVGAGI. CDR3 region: CASSRSGGLVEQFF. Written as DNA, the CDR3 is TGTGCCAGCAGTCGTAGCGGGGGGTTAGTAGAGCAGTTCTTC.

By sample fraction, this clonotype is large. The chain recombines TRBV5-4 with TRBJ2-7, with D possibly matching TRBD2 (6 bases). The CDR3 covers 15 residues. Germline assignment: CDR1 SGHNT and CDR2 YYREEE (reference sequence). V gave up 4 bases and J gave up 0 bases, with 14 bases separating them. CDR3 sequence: CASSLGTLSSYEQYF. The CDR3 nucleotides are TGTGCCAGCAGCCTAGGGACTCTTAGCTCCTACGAGCAGTACTTC.

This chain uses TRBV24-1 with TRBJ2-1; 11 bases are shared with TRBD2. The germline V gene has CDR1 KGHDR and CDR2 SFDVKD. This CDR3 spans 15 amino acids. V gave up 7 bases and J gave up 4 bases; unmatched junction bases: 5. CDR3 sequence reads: CATSSGTSGYNEQFF. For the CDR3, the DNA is TGTGCCACCAGCTCCGGGACTAGCGGTTACAATGAGCAGTTCTTC.

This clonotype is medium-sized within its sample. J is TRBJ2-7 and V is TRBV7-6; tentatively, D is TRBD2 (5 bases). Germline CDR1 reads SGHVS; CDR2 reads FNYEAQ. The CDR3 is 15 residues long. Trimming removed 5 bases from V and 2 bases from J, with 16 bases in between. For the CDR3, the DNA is TGTGCCAGCAGCACAATCCGGGGTCGCACCTACGAGCAGTACTTC. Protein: CASSTIRGRTYEQYF.

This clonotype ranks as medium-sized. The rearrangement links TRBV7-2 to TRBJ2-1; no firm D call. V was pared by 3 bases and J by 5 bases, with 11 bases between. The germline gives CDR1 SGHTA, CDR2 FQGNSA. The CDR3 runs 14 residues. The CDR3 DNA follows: TGTGCCAGCAGCTTCCCGGGTAGAAACAATGAGCAGTTCTTC. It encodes CASSFPGRNNEQFF.

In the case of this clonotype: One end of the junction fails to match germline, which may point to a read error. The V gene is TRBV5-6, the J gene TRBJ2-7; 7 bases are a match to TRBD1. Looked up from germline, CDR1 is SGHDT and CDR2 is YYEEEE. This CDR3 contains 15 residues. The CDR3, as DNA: TGCGCCAGCAGCCCCCCGGGACAGCCCCTAGGCGAGCAGTACTTC. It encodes CASSPPGQPLGEQYF.

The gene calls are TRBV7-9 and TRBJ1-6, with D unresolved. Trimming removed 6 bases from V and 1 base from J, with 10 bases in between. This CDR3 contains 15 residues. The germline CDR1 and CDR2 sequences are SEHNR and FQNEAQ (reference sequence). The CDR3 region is CASRSPWSYNSPLHF. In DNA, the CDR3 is TGTGCCAGCAGATCCCCGTGGTCCTATAATTCACCCCTCCACTTT.

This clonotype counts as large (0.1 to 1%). CDR3 sequence: CAWGGGREGSEQFF. The CDR3 DNA reads TGTGCCTGGGGTGGTGGTCGGGAGGGGAGTGAGCAGTTCTTC. The gene calls are TRBV30 and TRBJ2-1, with TRBD2 matching 8 bases. The germline V gene encodes CDR1 GTSNPN and CDR2 SVGIG (reference sequence). The CDR3 is 14 amino acids. J was trimmed by 9 bases and V by 5 bases; bases with no gene match: 12.

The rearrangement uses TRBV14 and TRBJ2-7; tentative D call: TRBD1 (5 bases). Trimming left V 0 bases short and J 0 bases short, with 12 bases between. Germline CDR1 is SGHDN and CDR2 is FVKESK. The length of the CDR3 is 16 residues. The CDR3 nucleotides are TGTGCCAGCAGCCAAGATGATTACAGGTACTCCTACGAGCAGTACTTC. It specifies CASSQDDYRYSYEQYF.

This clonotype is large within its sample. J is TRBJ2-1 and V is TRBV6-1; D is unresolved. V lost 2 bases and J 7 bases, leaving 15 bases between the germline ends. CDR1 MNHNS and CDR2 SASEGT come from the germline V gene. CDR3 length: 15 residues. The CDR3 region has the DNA TGTGCCAGCAGTGAACTGGTCCAACCTCGGAATGAGCAGTTCTTC. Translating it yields CASSELVQPRNEQFF.